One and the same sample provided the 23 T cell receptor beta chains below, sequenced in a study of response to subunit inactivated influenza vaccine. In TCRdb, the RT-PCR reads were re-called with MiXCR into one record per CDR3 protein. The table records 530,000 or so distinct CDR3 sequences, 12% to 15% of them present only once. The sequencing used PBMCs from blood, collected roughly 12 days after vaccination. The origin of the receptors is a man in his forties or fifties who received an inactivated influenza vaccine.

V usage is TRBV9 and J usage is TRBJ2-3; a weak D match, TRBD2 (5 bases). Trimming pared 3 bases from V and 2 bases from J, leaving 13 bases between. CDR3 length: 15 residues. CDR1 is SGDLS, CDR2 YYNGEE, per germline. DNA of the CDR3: TGTGCCAGCAGCGGCCCGGGAACCCACACAGATACGCAGTATTTT. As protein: CASSGPGTHTDTQYF.

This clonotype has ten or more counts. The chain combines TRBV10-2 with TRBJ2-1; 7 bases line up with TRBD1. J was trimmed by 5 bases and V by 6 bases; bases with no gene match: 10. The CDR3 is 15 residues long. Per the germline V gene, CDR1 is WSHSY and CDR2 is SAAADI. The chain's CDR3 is CASRRRGLAHNEQFF. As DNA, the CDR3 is TGCGCCAGCAGAAGAAGGGGGCTAGCCCACAATGAGCAGTTCTTC.

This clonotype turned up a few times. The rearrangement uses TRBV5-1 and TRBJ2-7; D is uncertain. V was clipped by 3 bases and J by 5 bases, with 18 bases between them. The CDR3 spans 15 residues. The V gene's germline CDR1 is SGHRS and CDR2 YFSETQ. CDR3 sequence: CASSSNTAGLDEQYF. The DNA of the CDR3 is TGCGCCAGCAGCTCCAACACGGCTGGGTTAGACGAGCAGTACTTC. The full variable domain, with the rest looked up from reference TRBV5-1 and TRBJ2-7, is KAGVTQTPRYLIKTRGQQVTLSCSPISGHRSVSWYQQTPGQGLQFLFEYFSETQRNKGNFPGRFSGRQFSNSRSEMNVSTLELGDSALYLCASSSNTAGLDEQYFGPGTRLTVT.

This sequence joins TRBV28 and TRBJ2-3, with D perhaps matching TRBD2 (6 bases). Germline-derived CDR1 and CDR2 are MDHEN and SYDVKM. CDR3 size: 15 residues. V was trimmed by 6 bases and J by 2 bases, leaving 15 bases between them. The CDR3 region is CASSPPTGLTDTQYF. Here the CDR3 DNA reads TGTGCCAGCAGCCCCCCGACGGGACTCACAGATACGCAGTATTTT.

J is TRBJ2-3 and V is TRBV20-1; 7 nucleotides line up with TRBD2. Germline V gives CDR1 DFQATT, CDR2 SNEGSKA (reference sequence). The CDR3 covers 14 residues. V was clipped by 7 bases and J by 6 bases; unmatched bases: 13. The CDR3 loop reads CSVERPGGSDTQYF. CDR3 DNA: TGCAGTGTCGAGCGTCCCGGGGGGTCCGATACGCAGTATTTT.

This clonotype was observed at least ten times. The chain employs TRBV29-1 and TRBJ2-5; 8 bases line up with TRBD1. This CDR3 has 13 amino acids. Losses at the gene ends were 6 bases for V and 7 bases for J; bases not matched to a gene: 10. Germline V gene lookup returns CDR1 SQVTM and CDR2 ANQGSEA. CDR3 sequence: CSVDPDRAGTQYF. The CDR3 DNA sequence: TGCAGCGTGGACCCGGACAGGGCGGGGACCCAGTACTTC. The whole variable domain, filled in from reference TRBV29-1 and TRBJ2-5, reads SAVISQKPSRDICQRGTSLTIQCQVDSQVTMMFWYRQQPGQSLTLIATANQGSEATYESGFVIDKFPISRPNLTFSTLTVSNMSPEDSSIYLCSVDPDRAGTQYFGPGTRLLVL.

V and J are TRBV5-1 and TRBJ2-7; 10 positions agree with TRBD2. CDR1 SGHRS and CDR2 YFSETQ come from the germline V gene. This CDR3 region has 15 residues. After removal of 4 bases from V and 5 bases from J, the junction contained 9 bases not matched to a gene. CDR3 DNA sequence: TGCGCCAGCAGCGAAGCCGTTAGCGGGGGGAACGAGCAGTACTTC. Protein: CASSEAVSGGNEQYF.

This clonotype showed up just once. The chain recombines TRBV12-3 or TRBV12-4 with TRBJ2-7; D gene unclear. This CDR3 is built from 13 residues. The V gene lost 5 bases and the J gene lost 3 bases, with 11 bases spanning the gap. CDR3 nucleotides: TGTGCCAGCAGTCCTAATCCCCGCTACGAGCAGTACTTC. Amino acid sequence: CASSPNPRYEQYF.

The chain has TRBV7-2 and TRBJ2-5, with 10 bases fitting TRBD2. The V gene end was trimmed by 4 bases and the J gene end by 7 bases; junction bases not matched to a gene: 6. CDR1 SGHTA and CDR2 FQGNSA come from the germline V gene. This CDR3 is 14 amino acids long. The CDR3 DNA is TGTGCCAGCAGCTCGGCTAGCGGGAGACCGACCCAGTACTTC. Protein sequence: CASSSASGRPTQYF.

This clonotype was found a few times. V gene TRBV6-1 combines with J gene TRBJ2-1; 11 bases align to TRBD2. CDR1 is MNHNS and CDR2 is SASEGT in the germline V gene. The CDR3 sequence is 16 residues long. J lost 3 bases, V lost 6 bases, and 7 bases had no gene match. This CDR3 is CASRSSSGRDYNEQFF. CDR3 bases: TGTGCCAGCAGGTCCAGTAGCGGGAGGGACTACAATGAGCAGTTCTTC.

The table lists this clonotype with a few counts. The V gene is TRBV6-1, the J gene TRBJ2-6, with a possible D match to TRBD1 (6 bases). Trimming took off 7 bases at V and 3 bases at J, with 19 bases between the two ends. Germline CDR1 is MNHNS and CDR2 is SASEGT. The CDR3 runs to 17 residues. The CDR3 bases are TGTGCCAGCATTCGCGATACAGGGTCTGATGGGGCCAACGTCCTGACTTTC. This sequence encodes CASIRDTGSDGANVLTF.

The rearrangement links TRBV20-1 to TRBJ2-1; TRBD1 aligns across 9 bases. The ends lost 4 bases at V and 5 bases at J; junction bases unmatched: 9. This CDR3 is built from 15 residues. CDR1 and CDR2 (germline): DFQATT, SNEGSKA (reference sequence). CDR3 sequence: CSATIYRTGDNEQFF. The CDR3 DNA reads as TGCAGTGCTACAATATACCGGACAGGGGACAATGAGCAGTTCTTC.

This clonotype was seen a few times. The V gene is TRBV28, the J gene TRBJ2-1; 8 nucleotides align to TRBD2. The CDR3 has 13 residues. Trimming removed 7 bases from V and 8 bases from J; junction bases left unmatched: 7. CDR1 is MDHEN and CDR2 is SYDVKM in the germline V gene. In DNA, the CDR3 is TGTGCCAGCAAGACCAGCGGGGGCGATGAGCAGTTCTTC. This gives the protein CASKTSGGDEQFF.

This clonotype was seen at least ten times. CDR3: CASSFPGGSEQFF. Written as DNA, the CDR3 is TGTGCCAGCAGCTTCCCAGGCGGTAGTGAGCAGTTCTTC. This chain joins TRBV7-2 and TRBJ2-1; unclear D gene. The ends were cut back, 3 bases at V and 9 bases at J, with 12 bases in the middle. CDR3 length: 13 amino acids. Looked up from germline, CDR1 is SGHTA and CDR2 is FQGNSA. Complete variable domain (other parts from reference TRBV7-2 and TRBJ2-1): GAGVSQSPSNKVTEKGKDVELRCDPISGHTALYWYRQSLGQGLEFLIYFQGNSAPDKSGLPSDRFSAERTGGSVSTLTIQRTQQEDSAVYLCASSFPGGSEQFFGPGTRLTVL.

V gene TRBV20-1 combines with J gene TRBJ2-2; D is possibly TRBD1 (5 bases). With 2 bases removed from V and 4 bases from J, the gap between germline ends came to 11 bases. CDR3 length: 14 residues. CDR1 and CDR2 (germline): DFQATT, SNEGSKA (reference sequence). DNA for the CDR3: TGCAGTGCTAGAACCAGGACACCCACCGGGGAGCTGTTTTTT. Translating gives CSARTRTPTGELFF.

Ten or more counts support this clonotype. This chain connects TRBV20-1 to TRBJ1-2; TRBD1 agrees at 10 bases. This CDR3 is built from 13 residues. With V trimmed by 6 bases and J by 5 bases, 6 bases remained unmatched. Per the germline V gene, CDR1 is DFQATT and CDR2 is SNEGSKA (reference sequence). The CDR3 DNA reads TGCAGTGCCAGCGGACAGGGGGTTTATGGCTACACCTTC. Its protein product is CSASGQGVYGYTF.

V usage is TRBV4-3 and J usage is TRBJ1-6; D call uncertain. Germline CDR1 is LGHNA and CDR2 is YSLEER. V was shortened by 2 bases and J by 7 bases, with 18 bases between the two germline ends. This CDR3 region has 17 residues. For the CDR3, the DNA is TGCGCCAGCAGCCAATCCCCTTTGAACAGTGGAAATTCACCCCTCCACTTT. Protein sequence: CASSQSPLNSGNSPLHF.

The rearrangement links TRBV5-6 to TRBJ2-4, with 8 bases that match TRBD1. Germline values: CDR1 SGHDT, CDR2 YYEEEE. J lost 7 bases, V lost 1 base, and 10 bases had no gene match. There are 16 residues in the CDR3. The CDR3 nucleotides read TGTGCCAGCAGCTTGCAACGAACAGGGGGATATAACATTCAGTACTTC. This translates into CASSLQRTGGYNIQYF.

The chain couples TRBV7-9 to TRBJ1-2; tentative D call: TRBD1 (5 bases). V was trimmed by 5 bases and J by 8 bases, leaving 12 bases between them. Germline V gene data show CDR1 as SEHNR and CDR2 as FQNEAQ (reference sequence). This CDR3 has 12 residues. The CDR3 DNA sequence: TGTGCCAGCAGCCCAGGGACGCGGGGCTACACCTTC. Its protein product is CASSPGTRGYTF. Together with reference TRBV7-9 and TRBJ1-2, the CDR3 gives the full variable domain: DTGVSQNPRHKITKRGQNVTFRCDPISEHNRLYWYRQTLGQGPEFLTYFQNEAQLEKSRLLSDRFSAERPKGSFSTLEIQRTEQGDSAMYLCASSPGTRGYTFGSGTRLTVV.

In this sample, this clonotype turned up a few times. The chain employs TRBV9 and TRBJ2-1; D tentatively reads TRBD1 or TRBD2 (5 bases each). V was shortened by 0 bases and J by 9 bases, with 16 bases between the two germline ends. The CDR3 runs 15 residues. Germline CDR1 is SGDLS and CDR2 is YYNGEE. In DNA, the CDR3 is TGTGCCAGCAGCGTAGGGGGGACCCTGGGTGGTGAGCAGTTCTTC. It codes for CASSVGGTLGGEQFF.

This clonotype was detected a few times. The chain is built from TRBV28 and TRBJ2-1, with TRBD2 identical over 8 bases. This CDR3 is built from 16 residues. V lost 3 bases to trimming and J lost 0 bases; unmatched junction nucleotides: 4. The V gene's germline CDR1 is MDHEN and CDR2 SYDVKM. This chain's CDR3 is CASSFPGLVSYNEQFF. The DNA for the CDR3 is TGTGCCAGCAGTTTCCCGGGACTAGTCTCCTACAATGAGCAGTTCTTC.

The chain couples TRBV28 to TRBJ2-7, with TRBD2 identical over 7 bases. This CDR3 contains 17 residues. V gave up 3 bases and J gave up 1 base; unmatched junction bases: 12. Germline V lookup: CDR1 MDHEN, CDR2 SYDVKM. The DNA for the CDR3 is TGTGCCAGCAGTTTCCAAATTAGGGCTAGCGGTTCCTACGAGCAGTACTTC. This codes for CASSFQIRASGSYEQYF.

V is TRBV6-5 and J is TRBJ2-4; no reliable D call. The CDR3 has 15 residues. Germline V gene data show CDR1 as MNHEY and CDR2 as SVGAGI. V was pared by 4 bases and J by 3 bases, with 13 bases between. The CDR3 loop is CASSSRVGYKNIQYF. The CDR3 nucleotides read TGTGCCAGCAGTTCCCGGGTGGGGTACAAAAACATTCAGTACTTC.